This TCR beta chain comes out of a study of cytomegalovirus exposure and HLA in healthy donors. In germline, CDR1 is GTSNPN, CDR2 SVGIG (reference sequence). The ends lost 2 bases at V and 10 bases at J; junction bases unmatched: 12. This CDR3 contains 15 residues. Some clones are missing from TCRdb's copy, which holds only in-frame ones; the method was immunoSEQ multiplex PCR. The table shows approximately 59,000 clones, with 93% occurring only once. Material for sequencing was PBMCs. The rearrangement joins TRBV30 to TRBJ1-4, with TRBD1 matching 8 bases. The origin of this receptor is a woman younger than 30 in good health and CMV-seropositive. CDR3 DNA sequence: TGTGCCTGGAGTATTGGTCAGGGGGCTATCGGAAAACTGTTTTTT. As protein: CAWSIGQGAIGKLFF.